This TCR beta chain comes out of a study of shared clonotypes between healthy human individuals. Sequencing was performed with immunoSEQ multiplex PCR; in TCRdb, only in-frame clones are kept and a portion is missing. The sample has some 1,100,000 clones, around 82% seen once. The CDR3 loop spans 15 amino acids. Germline V gene sequence: CDR1 LNHDA, CDR2 SQIVND (reference sequence). Trimming removed 5 bases at V and 1 base at J, with 14 bases between. The sample holds a few counts of this clone. The chain employs TRBV19 and TRBJ1-1, with D unresolved. Sequenced input: memory CD4+ T cells from PBMCs. Subset: CD45RA-negative fraction. This clonotype originated in a man aged 18 to 30 in good health. Some clones in this sample may be carry-over from other donors' samples. The CDR3 DNA follows: TGTGCCAGTAGTCTACGACGGAGGCCGAACACTGAAGCTTTCTTT. Translating gives CASSLRRRPNTEAFF.